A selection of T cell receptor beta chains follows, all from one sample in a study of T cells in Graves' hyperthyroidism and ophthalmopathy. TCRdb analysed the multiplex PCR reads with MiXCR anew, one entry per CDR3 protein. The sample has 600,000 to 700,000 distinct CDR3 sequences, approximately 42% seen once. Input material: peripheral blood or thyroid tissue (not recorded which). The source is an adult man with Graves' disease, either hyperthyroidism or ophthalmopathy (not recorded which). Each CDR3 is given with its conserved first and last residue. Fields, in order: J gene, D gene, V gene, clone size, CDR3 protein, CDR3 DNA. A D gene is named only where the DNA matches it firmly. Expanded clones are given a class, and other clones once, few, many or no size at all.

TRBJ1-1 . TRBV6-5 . CASSYGMNTEAFF TGTGCCAGCAGTTACGGGATGAACACTGAAGCTTTCTTT
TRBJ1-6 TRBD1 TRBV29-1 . CSWGQGSPLHF TGCAGCTGGGGACAGGGTTCACCCCTCCACTTT
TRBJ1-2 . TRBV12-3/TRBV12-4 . CASSFGRGGYTF TGTGCCAGCAGTTTCGGGAGGGGTGGCTACACCTTC
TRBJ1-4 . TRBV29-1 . CSVEKGDNTEKLFF TGCAGCGTTGAAAAAGGGGACAACACTGAAAAACTGTTTTTT
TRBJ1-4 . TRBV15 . CATSRERANEKLFF TGTGCCACCAGCAGAGAACGGGCTAATGAAAAACTGTTTTTT
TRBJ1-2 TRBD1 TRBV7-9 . CASSLNRGRASSGYTF TGCGCCAGCAGCTTGAACAGGGGGCGCGCAAGCAGTGGCTACACCTTC
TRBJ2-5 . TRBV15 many CATSREVGIGPFAETQYF TGTGCCACCAGCAGAGAAGTAGGTATCGGACCCTTTGCGGAGACCCAGTACTTC
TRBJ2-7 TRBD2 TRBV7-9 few CASSISGGGGEQYF TGTGCCAGCAGCATTAGCGGGGGGGGGGGCGAGCAGTACTTC
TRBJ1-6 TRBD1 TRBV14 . CASSQTNRGYNSPLHF TGTGCCAGCAGCCAGACTAACAGGGGCTATAATTCACCCCTCCACTTT
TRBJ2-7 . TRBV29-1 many CSVEDPQGYEQYF TGCAGCGTTGAAGATCCCCAGGGCTACGAGCAGTACTTC
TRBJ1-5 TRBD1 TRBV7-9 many CASSLQGVQPQHF TGTGCCAGCAGCTTACAGGGGGTTCAGCCCCAGCATTTT
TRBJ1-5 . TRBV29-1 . CSVGLHQPQHF TGCAGCGTTGGACTACATCAGCCCCAGCATTTT
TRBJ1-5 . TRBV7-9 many CASSLGPSSNQPQHF TGTGCCAGCAGCTTAGGGCCAAGTAGCAATCAGCCCCAGCATTTT
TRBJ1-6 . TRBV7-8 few CASSQDRKNSPLHF TGTGCCAGCAGCCAAGACCGGAAGAATTCACCCCTCCACTTT
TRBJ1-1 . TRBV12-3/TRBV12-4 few CASSTVFGMNTEAFF TGTGCCAGCAGTACCGTCTTTGGGATGAACACTGAAGCTTTCTTT
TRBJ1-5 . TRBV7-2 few CASSKTRQRPNQPQHF TGTGCCAGCAGCAAGACCAGACAGAGGCCCAATCAGCCCCAGCATTTT
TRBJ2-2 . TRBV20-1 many CSAGRFYTGELFF TGCAGTGCTGGACGCTTTTACACCGGGGAGCTGTTTTTT
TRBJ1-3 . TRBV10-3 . CASRGGRTSGNTIYF TGTGCCAGCCGTGGGGGGAGAACCTCTGGAAACACCATATATTTT
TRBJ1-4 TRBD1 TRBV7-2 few CASSSSTGRTNEKLFF TGTGCCAGCAGCTCATCGACAGGGCGGACTAATGAAAAACTGTTTTTT
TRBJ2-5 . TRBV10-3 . CATTWDVMVF TGTGCCACCACCTGGGACGTGATGGTTTTC
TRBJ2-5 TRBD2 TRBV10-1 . CASSYSRREGLRETQYF TGTGCCAGCAGTTACTCGCGACGGGAGGGCCTTCGAGAGACCCAGTACTTC
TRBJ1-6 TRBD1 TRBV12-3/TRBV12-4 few CASRRTGGGYSPLHF TGTGCCAGCAGAAGGACAGGGGGCGGGTATTCACCCCTCCACTTT
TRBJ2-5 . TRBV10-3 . CAISGGGGAGQETQYF TGTGCCATCAGTGGGGGAGGGGGCGCAGGCCAAGAGACCCAGTACTTC
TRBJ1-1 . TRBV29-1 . CSVGRRQVGAFF TGCAGCGTTGGACGGCGACAGGTGGGTGCTTTCTTT
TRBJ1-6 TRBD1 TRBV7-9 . CASSMTGGGTGNSPLHF TGTGCCAGCAGCATGACAGGGGGAGGGACAGGGAATTCACCCCTCCACTTT
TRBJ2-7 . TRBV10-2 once CASSESRGHGYEQYF TGCGCCAGCAGTGAGTCACGGGGGCATGGCTACGAGCAGTACTTC
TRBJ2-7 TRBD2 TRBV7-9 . CASSQAQGVSGSVEQYF TGCGCCAGCAGCCAAGCCCAGGGGGTTAGCGGGAGTGTCGAGCAGTACTTC
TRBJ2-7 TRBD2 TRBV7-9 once CASSITGLAGGHEQYF TGTGCCAGCAGCATCACGGGACTAGCGGGAGGCCACGAGCAGTACTTC
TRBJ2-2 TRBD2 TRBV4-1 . CASSHERDFTGELFF TGCGCCAGCAGCCACGAGCGGGATTTCACCGGGGAGCTGTTTTTT
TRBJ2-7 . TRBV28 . CASRQVAYEQYF TGTGCCAGCAGACAGGTGGCGTACGAGCAGTACTTC
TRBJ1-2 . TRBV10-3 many CATATSNYGYTF TGTGCCACCGCGACTTCTAACTATGGCTACACCTTC
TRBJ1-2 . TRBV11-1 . CASSLASGANYGYTF TGTGCCAGCAGCTTAGCGTCTGGAGCTAACTATGGCTACACCTTC
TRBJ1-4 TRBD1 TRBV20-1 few CSARVQGNEKLFF TGCAGTGCTAGAGTACAGGGGAATGAAAAACTGTTTTTT
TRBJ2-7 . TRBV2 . CASSSGVDRIYEQYF TGTGCCAGCAGTTCAGGGGTAGATCGTATCTACGAGCAGTACTTC
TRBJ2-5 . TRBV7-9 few CASSSWDTQQETQYF TGTGCCAGCAGTTCCTGGGACACCCAACAAGAGACCCAGTACTTC
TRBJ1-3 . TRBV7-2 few CASSLDWSFTGNTIYF TGTGCCAGCAGCTTAGATTGGTCATTCACTGGAAACACCATATATTTT
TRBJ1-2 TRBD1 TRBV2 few CASRPRDRVRYGYTF TGTGCCAGCAGACCCCGGGACAGGGTACGGTATGGCTACACCTTC
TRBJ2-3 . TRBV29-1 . CSGRATDTQYF TGCAGCGGGAGGGCGACAGATACGCAGTATTTT
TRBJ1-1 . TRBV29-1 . CSLEGYTEAFF TGCAGCTTAGAAGGATACACTGAAGCTTTCTTT
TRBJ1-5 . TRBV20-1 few CSARGTNNQPQHF TGCAGTGCTAGAGGGACAAACAATCAGCCCCAGCATTTT
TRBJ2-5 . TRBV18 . CASSPFEQGEGETQYF TGTGCCAGCTCACCATTTGAACAGGGCGAAGGGGAGACCCAGTACTTC
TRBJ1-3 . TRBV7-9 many CASSLSAGSSGNTIYF TGTGCCAGCAGCTTAAGTGCGGGCAGCTCTGGAAACACCATATATTTT
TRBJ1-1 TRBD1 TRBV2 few CASSPKTGTTNTEAFF TGTGCCAGCTCACCGAAGACAGGGACCACGAACACTGAAGCTTTCTTT
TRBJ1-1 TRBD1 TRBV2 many CASRRGTGGNTEAFF TGTGCCAGCAGACGAGGGACAGGGGGGAACACTGAAGCTTTCTTT
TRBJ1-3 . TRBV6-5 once CASSPIIADTIYF TGTGCCAGCAGTCCCATAATCGCGGACACCATATATTTT